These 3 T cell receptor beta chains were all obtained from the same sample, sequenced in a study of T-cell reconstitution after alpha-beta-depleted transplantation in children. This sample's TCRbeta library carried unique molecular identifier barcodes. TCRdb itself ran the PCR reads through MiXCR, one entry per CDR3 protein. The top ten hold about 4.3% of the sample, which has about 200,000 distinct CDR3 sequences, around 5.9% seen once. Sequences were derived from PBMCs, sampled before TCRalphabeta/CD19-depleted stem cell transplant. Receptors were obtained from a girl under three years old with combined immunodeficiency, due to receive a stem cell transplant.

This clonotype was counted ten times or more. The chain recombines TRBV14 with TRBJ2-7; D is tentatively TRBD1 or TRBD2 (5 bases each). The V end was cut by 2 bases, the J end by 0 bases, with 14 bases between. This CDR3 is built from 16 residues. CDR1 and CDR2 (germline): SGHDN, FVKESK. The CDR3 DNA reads TGTGCCAGCAGCCAACAGAGGGGACGGAGCTCCTACGAGCAGTACTTC. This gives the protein CASSQQRGRSSYEQYF.

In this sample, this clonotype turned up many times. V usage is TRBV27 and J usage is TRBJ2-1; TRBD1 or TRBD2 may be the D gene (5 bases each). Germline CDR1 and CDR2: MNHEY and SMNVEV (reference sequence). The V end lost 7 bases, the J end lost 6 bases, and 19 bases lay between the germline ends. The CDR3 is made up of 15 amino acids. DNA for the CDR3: TGTGCCAGCACCTGGGATGGGGACGCTGGCAATGAGCAGTTCTTC. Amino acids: CASTWDGDAGNEQFF.

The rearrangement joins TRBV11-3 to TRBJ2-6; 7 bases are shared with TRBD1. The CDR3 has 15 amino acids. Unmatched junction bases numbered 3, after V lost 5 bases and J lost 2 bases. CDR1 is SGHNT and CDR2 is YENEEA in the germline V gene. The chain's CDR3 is CASSPGGTGANVLTF. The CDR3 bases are TGTGCCAGCAGCCCAGGGGGAACTGGGGCCAACGTCCTGACTTTC.